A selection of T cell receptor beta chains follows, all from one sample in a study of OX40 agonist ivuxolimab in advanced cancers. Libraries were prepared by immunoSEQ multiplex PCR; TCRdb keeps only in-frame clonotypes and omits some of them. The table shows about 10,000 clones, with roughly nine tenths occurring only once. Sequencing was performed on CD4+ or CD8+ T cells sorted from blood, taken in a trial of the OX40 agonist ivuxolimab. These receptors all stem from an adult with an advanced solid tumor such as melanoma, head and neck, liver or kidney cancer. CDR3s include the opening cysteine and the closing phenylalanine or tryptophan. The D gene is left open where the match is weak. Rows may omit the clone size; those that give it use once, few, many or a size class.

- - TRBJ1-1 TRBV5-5 TGTGCCAGCAGCTTCGCCAGGGGACTCATGAACACTGAAGCTTTCTTT CASSFARGLMNTEAFF
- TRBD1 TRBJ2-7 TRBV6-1 TGTGCCAGCAGTGAATGGACAGGGGGCTCCTACGAGCAGTACTTC CASSEWTGGSYEQYF
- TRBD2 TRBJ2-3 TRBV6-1 TGTGCCAGCAGTGGGGCTAGCGGGGAGTCAGATACGCAGTATTTT CASSGASGESDTQYF
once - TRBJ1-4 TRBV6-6 TGTGCCAGCAGTTACATGGGGGGAGCTAATGAAAAACTGTTTTTT CASSYMGGANEKLFF
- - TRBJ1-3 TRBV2 TGTGCCAGCAGTGAAGGGGGGCCTCAGGCTGGAAACACCATATATTTT CASSEGGPQAGNTIYF
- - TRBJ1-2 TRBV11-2 TGTGCCAGCAGCTTAGAAGCGGGGATTAACTATGGCTACACCTTC CASSLEAGINYGYTF
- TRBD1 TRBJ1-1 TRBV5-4 TGTGCCAGCAGCGAGGACAGGGCTGGCCTGGAAACTGAAGCTTTCTTT CASSEDRAGLETEAFF
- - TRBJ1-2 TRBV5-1 TGCGCCAGCAGCTTGGAACCGGGCCTACCTTATGGCTACACCTTC CASSLEPGLPYGYTF
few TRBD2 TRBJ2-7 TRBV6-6 TGTGCCACTACCCCCCGGCCAGCGGGGGTACACGAGCAGTACTTC CATTPRPAGVHEQYF
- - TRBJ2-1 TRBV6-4 TGTGCCAGCAGTGTTAAGGACTCCTCTCATGAGCAGTTCTTC CASSVKDSSHEQFF
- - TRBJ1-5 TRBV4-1 TGCGCCAGCAGCCAAGGAGGGGGAGCTAGCAATCAGCCCCAGCATTTT CASSQGGGASNQPQHF
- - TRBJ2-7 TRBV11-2 TGTGCCAGCAGCTTGGGGACCATCTCAAAGTACGAGCAGTACTTC CASSLGTISKYEQYF
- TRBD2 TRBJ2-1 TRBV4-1 TGCGCCAGCAGCCCACTGTTCGGCGGGGGGGTTGGCGAGCAGTTCTTC CASSPLFGGGVGEQFF
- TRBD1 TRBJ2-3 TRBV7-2 TGTGCCAGCAGCTTGGACAGGGGCTACACAGATACGCAGTATTTT CASSLDRGYTDTQYF
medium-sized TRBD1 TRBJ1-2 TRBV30 TGTGCCTGGAGTGCAGGGACAGAATATTATGGCTACACCTTC CAWSAGTEYYGYTF
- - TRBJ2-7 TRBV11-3 TGTGCCAGCAGCACTAGAGGGGCCGCCTACGAGCAGTACTTC CASSTRGAAYEQYF
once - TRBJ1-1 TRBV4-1 TGCGCCAGCAGCCCATCGATAGCGGGTAACACTGAAGCTTTCTTT CASSPSIAGNTEAFF
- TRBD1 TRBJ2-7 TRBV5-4 TGTGCCAGCAGCTTGAGTGACAGGGGGCTGGACGAGCAGTACTTC CASSLSDRGLDEQYF
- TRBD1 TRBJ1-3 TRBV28 TGTGCCAGCAAAACGACAGGGGGCGCTTCTGGAAACACCATATATTTT CASKTTGGASGNTIYF
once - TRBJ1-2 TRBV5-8 TGTGCCAGCAGCTTGGGACCGTTCTATGGCTACACCTTC CASSLGPFYGYTF
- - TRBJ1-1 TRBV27 TGTGCCAGCAGGCTTGGAGGGCTGGTTGACACTGAAGCTTTCTTT CASRLGGLVDTEAFF
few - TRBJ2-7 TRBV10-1 TGCGCCAGCAGTGAGGGCGCATCCTACGAGCAGTACTTC CASSEGASYEQYF
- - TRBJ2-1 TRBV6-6 TGTGCCAGCAGCCCCGCCAGGTCCTCCTACAATGAGCAGTTCTTC CASSPARSSYNEQFF
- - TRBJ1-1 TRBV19 TGTGCCAGCGGGGCTGAAGCTTTCTTT CASGAEAFF
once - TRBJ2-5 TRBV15 TGTTCCACTGGGGGGTCCGGAGAGACCCAGTACTTC CSTGGSGETQYF